A single sample is the source of the 8 T cell receptor beta chains below, sequenced in a study of blood T cell repertoires in COVID-19. Here immunoSEQ multiplex PCR was the method, and the copy in TCRdb shows in-frame clones only, minus some. The sample has roughly 160,000 clones; approximately 86% are singletons. Material: peripheral blood. The receptors derive from a man aged 60 to 75 with acute or convalescent COVID-19.

The rearrangement joins TRBV6-1 to TRBJ2-5, with 7 nucleotides matching TRBD1. There are 15 residues in the CDR3. Trimming at V came to 1 base and at J to 7 bases, leaving 9 bases not matched to a gene. Germline V CDR1 and CDR2: MNHNS, SASEGT. The CDR3 DNA reads TGTGCCAGCAGTGAAGTCCAGGGGGATTTTGGGACCCAGTACTTC. This codes for CASSEVQGDFGTQYF.

The CDR3 reads CASSQTGAGYGYTF. In DNA form, the CDR3 reads TGTGCCAGCAGCCAGACAGGGGCAGGCTATGGCTACACCTTC. This chain links TRBV3-1 (or the pseudogene TRBV3-2) with TRBJ1-2; 8 bases fit TRBD1. Germline V gene sequence: CDR1 LGHDT, CDR2 YNNKEL (reference sequence). V lost 3 bases to trimming and J lost 4 bases; unmatched junction nucleotides: 4. This CDR3 is built from 14 residues.

The V gene is TRBV6-5, the J gene TRBJ2-7; 14 bases match TRBD2. Germline CDR1 MNHEY, CDR2 SVGAGI. With V trimmed by 2 bases and J by 2 bases, 2 bases remained unmatched. The CDR3 is 16 amino acids. This CDR3 is CASSYTGLAGAYEQYF. Written as DNA, the CDR3 is TGTGCCAGCAGTTACACGGGACTAGCGGGGGCCTACGAGCAGTACTTC.

The J gene is TRBJ2-4, the V gene TRBV6-5; 7 bases fit TRBD2. The CDR3 loop spans 13 amino acids. CDR1 MNHEY and CDR2 SVGAGI come from the germline V gene. V dropped 6 bases and J dropped 7; count of bases not matched to a gene: 6. The CDR3 protein is CASRPVGGNIQYF. Here the CDR3 DNA reads TGTGCCAGCAGACCAGTGGGGGGGAACATTCAGTACTTC.

The rearrangement uses TRBV30 and TRBJ1-5; TRBD1 agrees at 9 bases. CDR1 GTSNPN and CDR2 SVGIG come from the germline V gene (reference sequence). The ends lost 0 bases at V and 9 bases at J; junction bases unmatched: 12. This CDR3 has 16 residues. The CDR3 sequence is CAWSVLGTGRTRPQHF. The CDR3, as DNA: TGTGCCTGGAGTGTACTAGGGACAGGGCGAACACGGCCCCAGCATTTT.

V is TRBV6-5 and J is TRBJ2-3, with TRBD2 as a possible D gene (5 bases). This CDR3 is 13 amino acids long. The V end lost 6 bases, the J end lost 1 base, and 8 bases lay between the germline ends. Germline lookup yields CDR1 MNHEY and CDR2 SVGAGI. The CDR3: CASSRAGTDTQYF. The DNA of the CDR3 is TGTGCCAGCAGCCGAGCGGGCACAGATACGCAGTATTTT.

Worth noting for this clone: The CDR3 end shows no conserved phenylalanine or tryptophan, and so a read error is likely. The DNA is omitted, as the CDR3 cannot be located on it reliably, and the CDR3 follows TCRdb's listing. The rearrangement joins TRBV5-3 to TRBJ1-2. TRBV5-3 is classed as an ORF, of uncertain function. From its first to its last residue, the CDR3 has 10 amino acids. CDR3 sequence reads: CARSPQRLMI.

J is TRBJ2-7 and V is TRBV4-2; weak D call: TRBD2 (5 bases). Germline V gives CDR1 LGHNA, CDR2 YNFKEQ. The ends were cut back, 2 bases at V and 3 bases at J, with 11 bases in the middle. CDR3 length: 14 residues. CDR3 DNA sequence: TGTGCCAGCAGCCAACTTGGACTCCGCTACGAGCAGTACTTC. Amino acids: CASSQLGLRYEQYF.